This passage covers 24 T cell receptor beta chains from one sample sequenced in a study of cytomegalovirus exposure and HLA in healthy donors. 13 Jbeta primers and 60 Vbeta primers were used for the PCR. This table comes from immunoSEQ multiplex PCR, and its TCRdb copy is limited to in-frame clones, with some not included. The sample holds about 96,000 clones, around 79% seen once. Sequencing was performed on PBMCs. The receptors were sampled from a female donor in good health and CMV-seropositive.

By its share, this clone is medium-sized. The V call is TRBV9, the J call TRBJ2-7; 7 nucleotides line up with TRBD1. CDR1 and CDR2 (germline): SGDLS, YYNGEE. V lost 4 bases and J lost 0; bases outside the gene matches: 7. The CDR3 spans 15 residues. CDR3 coding DNA: TGTGCCAGCAGCCCTAGGGACAGTCCCTCCTACGAGCAGTACTTC. It encodes CASSPRDSPSYEQYF.

The V gene is TRBV15, the J gene TRBJ2-7; possible D gene TRBD1, 7 bases. Trimming pared 8 bases from V and 2 bases from J, leaving 13 bases between. Germline CDR1 and CDR2: LNHNV and YYDKDF (reference sequence). The CDR3 sequence is 13 residues long. In DNA form, the CDR3 reads TGTGCCACCGGAGGGGGCCGGGCCTACGAGCAGTACTTC. Its translation is CATGGGRAYEQYF.

The V and J genes are TRBV11-2 and TRBJ2-7; D remains unclear. V was cut by 1 base and J by 1 base, with 5 bases left in between. Germline V lookup: CDR1 SGHAT, CDR2 FQNNGV. This CDR3 is 13 amino acids long. The CDR3 reads CASSLARSYEQYF. For the CDR3, the DNA is TGTGCCAGCAGCTTAGCCAGGTCCTACGAGCAGTACTTC.

This chain joins TRBV7-2 and TRBJ2-1, with 9 bases identical to TRBD1. The CDR3 runs 15 residues. Trimming took 3 bases from V and 7 from J; bases not matched to a gene: 7. Germline V lookup: CDR1 SGHTA, CDR2 FQGNSA. CDR3 region: CASSFLTGGANEQFF. CDR3 coding DNA: TGTGCCAGCAGCTTTTTAACAGGGGGCGCGAATGAGCAGTTCTTC.

J is TRBJ1-5 and V is TRBV6-1, with D maybe TRBD1 (5 bases). Trimming pared 4 bases from V and 4 bases from J, leaving 11 bases between. CDR1 is MNHNS and CDR2 is SASEGT in the germline V gene. This CDR3 region has 14 residues. CDR3 sequence reads: CASSVGRANQPQHF. The CDR3 bases are TGTGCCAGCAGTGTGGGCAGGGCTAATCAGCCCCAGCATTTT.

The chain carries TRBV4-1 and TRBJ1-2; no firm D call. The CDR3 is made up of 19 amino acids. V was clipped by 4 bases and J by 4 bases, with 28 bases between them. The germline V gene encodes CDR1 MGHRA and CDR2 YSYEKL. This CDR3 reads CASSRGLILTDPLRYGYTF. Written as DNA, the CDR3 is TGCGCCAGCAGCCGAGGACTGATTTTAACCGACCCCCTACGCTATGGCTACACCTTC.

The chain couples TRBV7-9 to TRBJ2-2; no reliable D call. Germline CDR1 reads SEHNR; CDR2 reads FQNEAQ (reference sequence). Trimming took 1 base from V and 0 from J, leaving 3 bases between them. This CDR3 has 14 amino acids. This CDR3 reads CASSLVSNTGELFF. CDR3 sequence (DNA): TGTGCCAGCAGCTTAGTCTCGAACACCGGGGAGCTGTTTTTT.

The CDR3 is CSVEDGTGHTGELFF. CDR3 in DNA: TGCAGCGTTGAAGATGGGACAGGCCACACCGGGGAGCTGTTTTTT. The rearrangement uses TRBV29-1 and TRBJ2-2; 8 nucleotides align to TRBD1. Trimming at V came to 0 bases and at J to 3 bases, leaving 3 bases not matched to a gene. The CDR3 is 15 amino acids. From germline, CDR1 is SQVTM and CDR2 ANQGSEA.

The J gene is TRBJ1-5, the V gene TRBV7-8; possibly TRBD1 for D (5 bases). Germline V gene sequence: CDR1 SGHVS, CDR2 FQNEAQ. V lost 3 bases and J lost 2, with 8 bases in between. This CDR3 region has 14 residues. The CDR3 DNA is TGTGCCAGCAGCTTCGACAGTCGCAATCAGCCCCAGCATTTT. This translates into CASSFDSRNQPQHF.

This chain links TRBV4-1 with TRBJ1-4; TRBD1 matches 7 bases. Germline V gene data show CDR1 as MGHRA and CDR2 as YSYEKL. Losses at the gene ends were 4 bases for V and 5 bases for J; bases not matched to a gene: 10. The CDR3 length is 16 residues. CDR3 DNA: TGCGCCAGCAGCCTGATAGAGGGGGCGGGAAATGAAAAACTGTTTTTT. It yields the protein CASSLIEGAGNEKLFF.

The chain joins TRBV11-1 to TRBJ2-7, with D maybe TRBD1 (6 bases). The CDR3 consists of 15 residues. V was clipped by 5 bases and J by 0 bases, with 14 bases between them. Germline V gene sequence: CDR1 SGHAT, CDR2 FQDESV (reference sequence). Written as DNA, the CDR3 is TGTGCCAGCAGCCGGTTGGACAGTCACTCCTACGAGCAGTACTTC. Its protein is CASSRLDSHSYEQYF. Full variable domain (remainder filled in from reference TRBV11-1 and TRBJ2-7): EAEVAQSPRYKITEKSQAVAFWCDPISGHATLYWYRQILGQGPELLVQFQDESVVDDSQLPKDRFSAERLKGVDSTLKIQPAELGDSAMYLCASSRLDSHSYEQYFGPGTRLTVT.

V gene TRBV5-1 combines with J gene TRBJ1-1, with D possibly being TRBD1 (6 bases). Germline loops: CDR1 SGHRS, CDR2 YFSETQ. The CDR3 contains 13 residues. The germline V and J ends were trimmed by 2 bases and 5 bases, with 10 bases remaining between them. The CDR3 here is CASSLSGVTEAFF. The CDR3 coding sequence is TGCGCCAGCAGCTTATCAGGGGTAACTGAAGCTTTCTTT. Using reference TRBV5-1 and TRBJ1-1 for the parts outside the CDR3, the full variable domain is KAGVTQTPRYLIKTRGQQVTLSCSPISGHRSVSWYQQTPGQGLQFLFEYFSETQRNKGNFPGRFSGRQFSNSRSEMNVSTLELGDSALYLCASSLSGVTEAFFGQGTRLTVV.

V usage is TRBV6-5 and J usage is TRBJ1-2; D gene unclear. The CDR3 totals 12 residues. Germline CDR1 and CDR2: MNHEY and SVGAGI. V lost 10 bases and J lost 0, with 9 bases in between. CDR3 bases: TGTGCCACCCATGGGCCTAACTATGGCTACACCTTC. As protein: CATHGPNYGYTF.

The genes are TRBV6-5 and TRBJ2-1, with TRBD2 as a possible D gene (6 bases). The germline CDR1 and CDR2 sequences are MNHEY and SVGAGI. The CDR3 contains 14 residues. Between the trimmed V and J ends, which lost 6 bases and 6 bases, there was a span of 15 bases. CDR3 coding DNA: TGTGCCAGCAGGATGGGGGAGGTCGGCAATGAGCAGTTCTTC. This codes for CASRMGEVGNEQFF.

The J gene is TRBJ2-7, the V gene TRBV28; 7 nucleotides align to TRBD2. Germline V gene data show CDR1 as MDHEN and CDR2 as SYDVKM. CDR3 length equals 15 residues. V was clipped by 3 bases and J by 5 bases; unmatched bases: 10. This chain's CDR3 is CASSFDPAGNDEQYF. In DNA, the CDR3 is TGTGCCAGCAGTTTCGATCCAGCGGGAAACGACGAGCAGTACTTC.

About this clone itself: The junction differs from germline at one of its ends, possibly a read error. The chain has TRBV30 and TRBJ1-2; a possible D gene is TRBD1 (5 bases). The CDR3 has 11 residues. The germline V gene encodes CDR1 GTSNPN and CDR2 SVGIG (reference sequence). The CDR3 spells CAWSVGASSAF. CDR3 nucleotides: TGTGCCTGGAGTGTAGGGGCCTCTTCGGCCTTC.

The chain combines TRBV28 with TRBJ1-2; D might be TRBD1 (6 bases). The V gene's germline CDR1 is MDHEN and CDR2 SYDVKM. V was clipped by 7 bases and J by 2 bases, with 8 bases between them. The CDR3 is made up of 12 amino acids. CDR3 residues: CASKRGNYGYTF. The CDR3 coding sequence is TGTGCCAGCAAAAGGGGGAACTATGGCTACACCTTC.

The chain links TRBV15 to TRBJ2-5; 8 positions match TRBD1. The CDR3 has 19 residues. CDR1 and CDR2 (germline): LNHNV, YYDKDF (reference sequence). The J segment lost 2 bases and the V segment lost 0 bases, leaving 14 bases of the junction unmatched. The CDR3 nucleotides are TGTGCCACCAGCAGAGATCGCCCCTCCGGGACAGGCGGGCAAGAGACCCAGTACTTC. Translating it yields CATSRDRPSGTGGQETQYF.

The chain employs TRBV10-3 and TRBJ1-2; 7 positions match TRBD1. The germline V gene encodes CDR1 ENHRY and CDR2 SYGVKD. The CDR3 has 14 residues. With V trimmed by 4 bases and J by 6 bases, 8 bases remained unmatched. CDR3 bases: TGTGCCATCAGTGTACTAACAGGGGACCATGGCTACACCTTC. Its translation: CAISVLTGDHGYTF.

The chain employs TRBV7-3 and TRBJ1-2, with TRBD1 as a possible D gene (5 bases). The CDR3 totals 13 residues. Trimming removed 2 bases from V and 6 bases from J, with 10 bases in between. CDR1 is SGHTA, CDR2 FQGTGA, per germline. The chain's CDR3 is CASSLGRVDGYTF. The CDR3 DNA reads TGTGCCAGCAGCTTAGGCAGGGTTGATGGCTACACCTTC.

V and J are TRBV13 and TRBJ1-6; 8 bases line up with TRBD1. V trimming: 0 bases; J trimming: 9 bases; junction bases outside the gene matches: 7. CDR3 size: 16 residues. Germline V gene sequence: CDR1 PRHDT, CDR2 FYEKMQ (reference sequence). As DNA, the CDR3 is TGTGCCAGCAGCTTAGGGGGTACAGGGGGAGGTTCACCCCTCCACTTT. It specifies CASSLGGTGGGSPLHF.

The rearrangement uses TRBV18 and TRBJ1-1, with D unclear. V dropped 4 bases and J dropped 4 bases, with 13 bases sitting between them. Germline V gene sequence: CDR1 KGHSH, CDR2 LQKENI. The CDR3 runs 14 residues. The CDR3 nucleotides are TGTGCCAGCTCACTGTGGGAGGCGGGCACTGAAGCTTTCTTT. Residues: CASSLWEAGTEAFF.

This chain joins TRBV28 and TRBJ1-5; 11 positions match TRBD1. Losses at the gene ends were 6 bases for V and 5 bases for J; bases not matched to a gene: 0. CDR1 is MDHEN and CDR2 is SYDVKM in the germline V gene. This CDR3 is 13 amino acids long. The CDR3 nucleotides read TGTGCCAGCAGGGGACAGGGGGATCAGCCCCAGCATTTT. This codes for CASRGQGDQPQHF.

This clone was picked up a small number of times. The chain employs TRBV28 and TRBJ2-5, with 14 positions matching TRBD2. CDR3 length: 16 amino acids. CDR1 is MDHEN, CDR2 SYDVKM, per germline. V shed 5 bases and J 3 bases; nucleotides not matched to a gene: 5. CDR3 loop: CASSLGLAGGEETQYF. DNA of the CDR3: TGTGCCAGCAGTCTTGGACTAGCGGGGGGCGAAGAGACCCAGTACTTC.